The 15 T cell receptor beta chains listed next were all sequenced from one sample in a study of shared clonotypes between healthy human individuals. Naive-designated CD8 cells lacked CD45RO, were positively enriched for CCR7, and omitted terminally differentiated effector memory CD45RA+ cells. Assay: immunoSEQ multiplex PCR; the TCRdb copy retains only in-frame clones and omits some. This table holds about 680,000 clones, roughly 94% found once. Sequencing used naive CD8+ T cells sorted from blood. The receptors come from a man aged 25 to 40 in good health.

A single count supports this clone. This chain connects TRBV13 to TRBJ2-7, with D tentatively TRBD1 (5 bases). CDR3 size: 11 residues. Per germline, CDR1 PRHDT and CDR2 FYEKMQ (reference sequence). V lost 3 bases, J lost 11 bases, and 11 bases lay in between. CDR3: CASSLQGLEYF. The CDR3 region has the DNA TGTGCCAGCAGCTTGCAGGGATTGGAGTACTTC.

The chain couples TRBV13 to TRBJ1-1; D not certain. This CDR3 contains 12 residues. Trimming stripped 4 bases from V and 6 bases from J, with 9 bases between. Germline-derived CDR1 and CDR2 are PRHDT and FYEKMQ (reference sequence). The CDR3 bases are TGTGCCAGCAGCTCCCAGGACCCTGAAGCTTTCTTT. The encoded protein is CASSSQDPEAFF.

Comment on this clone: The identical CDR3 is also encoded by other nucleotide sequences in the sample. The chain combines TRBV5-6 with TRBJ2-7; 10 positions agree with TRBD2. This CDR3 is 15 amino acids long. The J segment lost 3 bases and the V segment lost 0 bases, leaving 3 bases of the junction unmatched. Looked up from germline, CDR1 is SGHDT and CDR2 is YYEEEE. The DNA of the CDR3 is TGTGCCAGCAGCTTGGGGCTAGCGGGAGTCTACGAGCAGTACTTC. This codes for CASSLGLAGVYEQYF.

The chain has TRBV13 and TRBJ2-3; D ambiguous. With 0 bases removed from V and 2 bases from J, the gap between germline ends came to 6 bases. The CDR3 is 14 amino acids. Germline CDR1 reads PRHDT; CDR2 reads FYEKMQ (reference sequence). The CDR3 sequence: CASSLGFPTDTQYF. The CDR3 coding sequence is TGTGCCAGCAGCTTAGGCTTTCCCACAGATACGCAGTATTTT. The full variable domain, its missing parts supplied by reference TRBV13 and TRBJ2-3, is AAGVIQSPRHLIKEKRETATLKCYPIPRHDTVYWYQQGPGQDPQFLISFYEKMQSDKGSIPDRFSAQQFSDYHSELNMSSLELGDSALYFCASSLGFPTDTQYFGPGTRLTVL.

V is TRBV5-4 and J is TRBJ2-1, with 15 bases matching TRBD2. Germline V gene lookup returns CDR1 SGHNT and CDR2 YYREEE (reference sequence). The CDR3 runs 17 residues. Trimming cost V 7 bases and J 0 bases; bases outside gene matches: 5. DNA for the CDR3: TGTGCCAGCGCGGGACTAGCGGGGGGCCTCTCCTACAATGAGCAGTTCTTC. Translated, it gives CASAGLAGGLSYNEQFF.

This clone was seen a single time. The chain's CDR3 is CASSFPGPEQFF. The CDR3 bases are TGTGCCAGCAGTTTCCCCGGCCCTGAGCAGTTCTTC. The chain employs TRBV28 and TRBJ2-1; D gene uncertain. V lost 3 bases to trimming and J lost 9 bases, with 9 bases between them. CDR1 and CDR2 (germline): MDHEN, SYDVKM. The CDR3 has 12 amino acids.

V gene TRBV29-1 combines with J gene TRBJ2-2; 9 positions match TRBD1. The CDR3 loop spans 14 amino acids. Germline V gene data show CDR1 as SQVTM and CDR2 as ANQGSEA. Trimming took 6 bases from V and 4 from J; bases not matched to a gene: 6. The CDR3 region is CSVAGTGFTGELFF. The CDR3 coding sequence is TGCAGCGTCGCCGGGACAGGGTTCACCGGGGAGCTGTTTTTT.

The chain has TRBV10-2 and TRBJ2-7; D may be TRBD2 (5 bases). The CDR3 runs 15 residues. Trimming cost V 3 bases and J 7 bases, with 19 bases left between them. Germline V lookup: CDR1 WSHSY, CDR2 SAAADI. CDR3 region: CASSEQLATPEEQYF. The CDR3, as DNA: TGCGCCAGCAGTGAACAGCTAGCCACTCCTGAAGAGCAGTACTTC.

The chain recombines TRBV4-1 with TRBJ2-6; the D is unclear. Germline values: CDR1 MGHRA, CDR2 YSYEKL. The CDR3 is 15 amino acids. The germline V and J ends were trimmed by 3 bases and 2 bases, with 8 bases remaining between them. CDR3 sequence: CASSHLAAGANVLTF. For the CDR3, the DNA is TGCGCCAGCAGCCACTTAGCTGCTGGGGCCAACGTCCTGACTTTC.

The count of this clone is one. The chain couples TRBV7-9 to TRBJ2-7; 8 bases align to TRBD1. CDR3 length: 16 amino acids. V was pared by 5 bases and J by 5 bases, with 14 bases of the junction left unmatched. CDR1 is SEHNR and CDR2 is FQNEAQ in the germline V gene (reference sequence). Here the CDR3 DNA reads TGTGCCAGCAGCCTGGTGGGCAGGGGGCTTCTCGACGAGCAGTACTTC. This encodes CASSLVGRGLLDEQYF.

The chain links TRBV19 to TRBJ1-5; D might be TRBD1 (6 bases). The V end lost 6 bases, the J end lost 4 bases, and 19 bases lay between the germline ends. This CDR3 is built from 16 residues. Germline-derived CDR1 and CDR2 are LNHDA and SQIVND (reference sequence). The CDR3 here is CASRLGRGALNQPQHF. The CDR3, as DNA: TGTGCCAGTAGGCTCGGGCGGGGGGCCCTGAATCAGCCCCAGCATTTT.

This chain joins TRBV19 and TRBJ2-2; D is possibly TRBD2 (5 bases). The CDR3 is 13 residues long. V shed 5 bases and J shed 4 bases, with 8 bases lying between them. The germline CDR1 and CDR2 sequences are LNHDA and SQIVND (reference sequence). The CDR3 here is CASSLGATGELFF. DNA for the CDR3: TGTGCCAGTAGTTTGGGAGCCACCGGGGAGCTGTTTTTT. The entire variable domain, with the rest obtained from reference TRBV19 and TRBJ2-2, is as follows: DGGITQSPKYLFRKEGQNVTLSCEQNLNHDAMYWYRQDPGQGLRLIYYSQIVNDFQKGDIAEGYSVSREKKESFPLTVTSAQKNPTAFYLCASSLGATGELFFGEGSRLTVL.

This clone appeared a few times. J is TRBJ2-1 and V is TRBV19; 15 bases line up with TRBD2. The CDR3 runs to 15 residues. J gave up 9 bases and V 6 bases, and 6 bases lay outside the gene matches. CDR1 LNHDA and CDR2 SQIVND come from the germline V gene (reference sequence). CDR3 bases: TGTGCCAGTAGGTTAGGGACTAGCGGGAGGACTGAGCAGTTCTTC. Translation: CASRLGTSGRTEQFF.

The rearrangement uses TRBV2 and TRBJ1-1; D is ambiguous. Germline loops: CDR1 SNHLY, CDR2 FYNNEI. The CDR3 runs to 10 residues. Trimming stripped 8 bases from V and 11 bases from J, with 12 bases between. The CDR3 region is CASRGSGAFF. Written as DNA, the CDR3 is TGTGCCAGCCGGGGTTCTGGGGCTTTCTTT.

This rearrangement joins TRBV2 to TRBJ2-7, with 10 bases matching TRBD1. Germline values: CDR1 SNHLY, CDR2 FYNNEI. V gave up 6 bases and J gave up 7 bases; unmatched junction bases: 12. CDR3 length equals 15 residues. CDR3 DNA: TGTGCCAGCAGAGACCGGGGGACAGGGGAGCTTGAGCAGTACTTC. Translation gives CASRDRGTGELEQYF.